The 20 T cell receptor beta chains presented below share a single source sample, sequenced in a study of shared clonotypes between healthy human individuals. Sequencing used immunoSEQ multiplex PCR; TCRdb keeps in-frame clones, though not all of them. The repertoire consists of 2 million to 2.5 million clones, with approximately 93% occurring once and the leading ten covering 0.39%. The sequenced material came from naive CD4+ T cells from PBMCs. Subset denoted: CD45RA+ positively selected. Receptor source: a man aged 18 to 30 in good health. Some clones in this sample may be carry-over from other donors' samples.

This chain joins TRBV28 and TRBJ1-2; TRBD1 is a possible D gene (6 bases). V was pared by 5 bases and J by 5 bases, with 15 bases between. The length of the CDR3 is 14 residues. Looked up from germline, CDR1 is MDHEN and CDR2 is SYDVKM. The CDR3 DNA sequence: TGTGCCAGCAGTCTCTCCCCGGGGGCATATGGCTACACCTTC. Translation gives CASSLSPGAYGYTF.

The chain uses TRBV28 and TRBJ2-7; 10 bases agree with TRBD2. V was clipped by 2 bases and J by 0 bases; unmatched bases: 4. CDR3 length: 16 amino acids. Germline V gene sequence: CDR1 MDHEN, CDR2 SYDVKM. The CDR3 DNA follows: TGTGCCAGCAGTTTAATGTCTAGCGGGAGCTCCTACGAGCAGTACTTC. Its protein product is CASSLMSSGSSYEQYF.

This chain joins TRBV19 and TRBJ1-2, with D hard to call. The CDR3 is 15 residues long. Germline CDR1 LNHDA, CDR2 SQIVND (reference sequence). Trimming removed 7 bases from V and 3 bases from J, with 18 bases in between. The CDR3 loop reads CASNMGSGSHYGYTF. CDR3 DNA sequence: TGTGCCAGTAACATGGGGTCGGGGTCTCACTATGGCTACACCTTC. Full variable domain (rest looked up from reference TRBV19 and TRBJ1-2): DGGITQSPKYLFRKEGQNVTLSCEQNLNHDAMYWYRQDPGQGLRLIYYSQIVNDFQKGDIAEGYSVSREKKESFPLTVTSAQKNPTAFYLCASNMGSGSHYGYTFGSGTRLTVV.

The chain combines TRBV6-5 with TRBJ2-7; the D gene could be TRBD1 or TRBD2 (5 bases each). In germline, CDR1 is MNHEY, CDR2 SVGAGI. This CDR3 has 14 amino acids. Trimming stripped 6 bases from V and 0 bases from J, with 12 bases between. The DNA of the CDR3 is TGTGCCAGCAGGCCCATCGGGGCCTCCTACGAGCAGTACTTC. Translation: CASRPIGASYEQYF.

The rearrangement links TRBV5-4 to TRBJ2-7; D might be TRBD1 (6 bases). The CDR3 is 17 amino acids. The germline V and J ends were trimmed by 4 bases and 3 bases, with 23 bases remaining between them. The germline CDR1 and CDR2 sequences are SGHNT and YYREEE (reference sequence). This CDR3 reads CASSNEKDRPMGYEQYF. In DNA form, the CDR3 reads TGTGCCAGCAGCAACGAAAAGGACAGACCCATGGGCTACGAGCAGTACTTC.

The chain uses TRBV27 and TRBJ2-1, with 7 bases aligning to TRBD2. CDR1 MNHEY and CDR2 SMNVEV come from the germline V gene (reference sequence). There are 15 residues in the CDR3. Trimming removed 5 bases from V and 8 bases from J; junction bases left unmatched: 12. CDR3 DNA sequence: TGTGCCAGCAGTCCGCCGGGACTACCCACTGATGAGCAGTTCTTC. It is translated as CASSPPGLPTDEQFF.

This clone was observed once. The rearrangement joins TRBV9 to TRBJ2-7, with unresolved D. V was trimmed by 3 bases and J by 7 bases, leaving 17 bases between them. The CDR3 runs 14 residues. The germline gives CDR1 SGDLS, CDR2 YYNGEE. The DNA of the CDR3 is TGTGCCAGCAGCGCCCGTTTGGGTTGGGGAGAGCAGTACTTC. As protein: CASSARLGWGEQYF.

This clone was observed a single time. The gene calls are TRBV6-1 and TRBJ1-4, with D hard to call. The V end was cut by 4 bases, the J end by 4 bases, with 13 bases between. The CDR3 loop spans 15 amino acids. Germline CDR1 MNHNS, CDR2 SASEGT. CDR3 sequence reads: CASSVIRQFNEKLFF. In DNA, the CDR3 is TGTGCCAGCAGTGTTATTCGGCAGTTTAATGAAAAACTGTTTTTT.

The chain combines TRBV6-1 with TRBJ1-2, with 11 positions matching TRBD1. The CDR3 covers 14 residues. After removal of 3 bases from V and 7 bases from J, the junction contained 4 bases not matched to a gene. Looked up from germline, CDR1 is MNHNS and CDR2 is SASEGT. CDR3 nucleotides: TGTGCCAGCAGTGACTGGACAGGGGGCTTTGGCTACACCTTC. Its protein is CASSDWTGGFGYTF.

The V gene is TRBV7-8, the J gene TRBJ2-7; D ambiguous. Between the trimmed V and J ends, which lost 3 bases and 2 bases, there was a span of 14 bases. Germline loops: CDR1 SGHVS, CDR2 FQNEAQ. There are 15 residues in the CDR3. CDR3 bases: TGTGCCAGCAGCTTTACCTACAGAGATACCTACGAGCAGTACTTC. Translated: CASSFTYRDTYEQYF.

As concerns this clone: This CDR3 is also generated by other DNA sequences in the sample. The chain couples TRBV5-1 to TRBJ2-5; no firm D call. The CDR3 has 14 residues. Trimming took 0 bases from V and 1 from J, leaving 7 bases between them. Germline V gene lookup returns CDR1 SGHRS and CDR2 YFSETQ. The chain's CDR3 is CASSLVGVQETQYF. CDR3 coding DNA: TGCGCCAGCAGCTTGGTTGGGGTCCAAGAGACCCAGTACTTC. The full variable domain, its missing parts supplied by reference TRBV5-1 and TRBJ2-5, is KAGVTQTPRYLIKTRGQQVTLSCSPISGHRSVSWYQQTPGQGLQFLFEYFSETQRNKGNFPGRFSGRQFSNSRSEMNVSTLELGDSALYLCASSLVGVQETQYFGPGTRLLVL.

This clone was counted once. The chain uses TRBV7-9 and TRBJ2-7; D may be TRBD1 (5 bases). The germline V gene has CDR1 SEHNR and CDR2 FQNEAQ (reference sequence). The CDR3 consists of 12 residues. Between the trimmed V and J ends, which lost 5 bases and 5 bases, there was a span of 10 bases. CDR3: CASSQDTDEQYF. In DNA, the CDR3 is TGTGCCAGCAGCCAGGACACTGACGAGCAGTACTTC.

Here the CDR3 reads CASSPHGVTYTEAFF. The DNA of the CDR3 is TGTGCCAGCAGCCCCCACGGAGTCACTTACACTGAAGCTTTCTTT. The V call is TRBV27, the J call TRBJ1-1; D not resolved. Trimming shortened V by 6 bases and J by 3 bases, and 17 bases separated the two germline ends. Germline CDR1 MNHEY, CDR2 SMNVEV (reference sequence). The CDR3 spans 15 residues.

The chain has TRBV28 and TRBJ1-2, with no clear D. Germline V gene data show CDR1 as MDHEN and CDR2 as SYDVKM. The V and J ends lost 11 bases and 2 bases respectively, with 24 bases between them. This CDR3 is 16 amino acids long. The CDR3: CADTLKSSEANYGYTF. The CDR3 nucleotides are TGTGCCGACACCCTTAAGAGTTCCGAGGCGAACTATGGCTACACCTTC.

About this clone: Other DNA sequences from this sample encode an identical CDR3 as well. V gene TRBV11-3 combines with J gene TRBJ2-1; D gene uncertain. Germline CDR1 reads SGHNT; CDR2 reads YENEEA. Trimming took off 0 bases at V and 2 bases at J, with 5 bases between the two ends. The CDR3 is 14 amino acids. CDR3 DNA sequence: TGTGCCAGCAGCTTAGAGGGCCCCTACAATGAGCAGTTCTTC. Protein sequence: CASSLEGPYNEQFF.

V gene TRBV7-2 combines with J gene TRBJ1-2, with 12 positions matching TRBD1. CDR1 is SGHTA and CDR2 is FQGNSA in the germline V gene. The trim removed 6 bases at V and 4 bases at J, leaving 18 bases unmatched. The length of the CDR3 is 19 residues. The CDR3 nucleotides are TGTGCCAGCAGTCACCCGGGGGACAGGGGGCTCCGAGGGGCCTATGGCTACACCTTC. Residues: CASSHPGDRGLRGAYGYTF. The full variable domain, completed using reference TRBV7-2 and TRBJ1-2, is GAGVSQSPSNKVTEKGKDVELRCDPISGHTALYWYRQSLGQGLEFLIYFQGNSAPDKSGLPSDRFSAERTGGSVSTLTIQRTQQEDSAVYLCASSHPGDRGLRGAYGYTFGSGTRLTVV.

This clone was recorded a few times. The chain has TRBV5-1 and TRBJ2-5, with TRBD2 matching over 10 bases. The CDR3 consists of 14 residues. The V segment lost 2 bases and the J segment 3 bases; nucleotides outside the gene matches: 1. CDR1 SGHRS and CDR2 YFSETQ come from the germline V gene. The CDR3 bases are TGCGCCAGCAGCTTCGGACTAGCGGAAGAGACCCAGTACTTC. It encodes CASSFGLAEETQYF.

The gene calls are TRBV7-2 and TRBJ1-1; D is unclear. The CDR3 consists of 13 residues. Germline V lookup: CDR1 SGHTA, CDR2 FQGNSA. V lost 2 bases, J lost 8 bases, and 12 bases lay in between. Here the CDR3 reads CASSLRALAEAFF. CDR3 DNA: TGTGCCAGCAGCTTAAGAGCCTTAGCAGAAGCTTTCTTT.

The chain joins TRBV7-3 to TRBJ2-2; D is ambiguous. This CDR3 is built from 15 residues. Per germline, CDR1 SGHTA and CDR2 FQGTGA. V shed 1 base and J shed 0 bases, with 6 bases lying between them. The CDR3 bases are TGTGCCAGCAGCTTAAATACGCCGAACACCGGGGAGCTGTTTTTT. Its translation: CASSLNTPNTGELFF.

The chain couples TRBV5-1 to TRBJ2-7; D might be TRBD1 (6 bases). V was pared by 4 bases and J by 6 bases, with 20 bases between. Looked up from germline, CDR1 is SGHRS and CDR2 is YFSETQ. The CDR3 runs 15 residues. The CDR3 reads CASSINTGSLSEQYF. The DNA of the CDR3 is TGCGCCAGCAGCATTAACACAGGGTCTCTGAGCGAGCAGTACTTC.